The present TCR beta chain was sequenced within a study of blood T cells in healthy people across ages. Next came a second PCR, run for roughly 6 to 11 cycles, which used a sample-barcoded 5' primer along with a J-beta primer mix. TCRdb used MiXCR to reprocess the 5' RACE reads, holding one entry per CDR3 protein. The sample lists about 650,000 distinct CDR3 sequences; about 32% were seen once. Concerning this clonotype itself: No antigen is known for it.

This CDR3 spans 15 amino acids. Trimming at V came to 3 bases and at J to 7 bases, leaving 10 bases not matched to a gene. CDR1 is LNHNV and CDR2 is YYDKDF in the germline V gene (reference sequence). Whole-study results and caveats: The authors considered diversity estimates from one million T cells to be underestimates. Among T cells, TCR beta diversity per million cells dropped roughly linearly as age rose.

V and J are TRBV15 and TRBJ2-7, with 9 bases lining up with TRBD1. The origin of this receptor is a woman of 80 years or more in good health. Material: blood. In nucleotides, the CDR3 is TGTGCCACCAGCAGGCCGGGACAGGGCGCTCGGGAGCAGTACTTC. Translation gives CATSRPGQGAREQYF.